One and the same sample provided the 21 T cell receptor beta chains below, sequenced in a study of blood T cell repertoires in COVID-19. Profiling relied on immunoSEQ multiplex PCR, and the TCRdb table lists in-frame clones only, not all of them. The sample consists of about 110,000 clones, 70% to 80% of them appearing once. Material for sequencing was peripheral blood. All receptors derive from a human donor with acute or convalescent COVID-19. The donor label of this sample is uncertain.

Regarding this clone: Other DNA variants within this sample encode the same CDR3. The CDR3 loop reads CASSSTTSGDTDTQYF. For the CDR3, the DNA is TGTGCCAGCAGCTCAACGACTAGCGGGGACACAGATACGCAGTATTTT. This rearrangement joins TRBV7-2 to TRBJ2-3, with 11 bases aligning to TRBD2. CDR3 length: 16 amino acids. The germline V gene has CDR1 SGHTA and CDR2 FQGNSA. V lost 4 bases to trimming and J lost 2 bases; unmatched junction nucleotides: 5.

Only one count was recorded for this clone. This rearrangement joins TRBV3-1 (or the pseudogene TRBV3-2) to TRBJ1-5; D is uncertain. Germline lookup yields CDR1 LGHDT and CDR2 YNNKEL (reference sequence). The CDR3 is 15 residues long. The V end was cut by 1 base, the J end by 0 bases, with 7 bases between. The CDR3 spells CASSQVPGSNQPQHF. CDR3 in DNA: TGTGCCAGCAGCCAAGTTCCAGGTAGCAATCAGCCCCAGCATTTT.

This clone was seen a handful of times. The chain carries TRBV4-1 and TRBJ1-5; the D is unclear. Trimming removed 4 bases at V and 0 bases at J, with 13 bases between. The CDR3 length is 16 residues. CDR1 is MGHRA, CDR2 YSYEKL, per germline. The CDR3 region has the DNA TGCGCCAGCAGCCCCGGGTTCGGGGATAGCAATCAGCCCCAGCATTTT. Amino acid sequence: CASSPGFGDSNQPQHF.

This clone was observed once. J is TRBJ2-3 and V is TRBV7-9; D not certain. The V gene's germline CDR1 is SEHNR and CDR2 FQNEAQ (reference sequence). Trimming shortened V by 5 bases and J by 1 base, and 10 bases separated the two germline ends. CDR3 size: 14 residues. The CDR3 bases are TGTGCCAGCAGCCACGGGTACGGCACAGATACGCAGTATTTT. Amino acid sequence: CASSHGYGTDTQYF.

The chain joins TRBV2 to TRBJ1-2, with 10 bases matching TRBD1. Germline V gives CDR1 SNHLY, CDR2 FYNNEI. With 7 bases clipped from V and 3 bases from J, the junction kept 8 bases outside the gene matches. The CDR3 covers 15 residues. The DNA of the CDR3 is TGTGCCAGCAAGACAGGGGGCGCATCGGACTATGGCTACACCTTC. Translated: CASKTGGASDYGYTF.

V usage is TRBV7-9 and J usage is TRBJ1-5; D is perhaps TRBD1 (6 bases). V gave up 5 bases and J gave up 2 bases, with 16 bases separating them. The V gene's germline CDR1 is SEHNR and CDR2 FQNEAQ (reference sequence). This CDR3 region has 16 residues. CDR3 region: CASSPVGGGGNQPQHF. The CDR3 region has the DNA TGTGCCAGCAGCCCAGTGGGAGGGGGTGGCAATCAGCCCCAGCATTTT.

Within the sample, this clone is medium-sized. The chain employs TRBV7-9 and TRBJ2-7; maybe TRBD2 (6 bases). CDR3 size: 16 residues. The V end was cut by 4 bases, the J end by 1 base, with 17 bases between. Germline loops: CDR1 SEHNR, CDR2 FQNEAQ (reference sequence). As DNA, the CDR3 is TGTGCCAGCAGCTCCCCCGGACTATCCGAATCCTACGAGCAGTACTTC. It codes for CASSSPGLSESYEQYF.

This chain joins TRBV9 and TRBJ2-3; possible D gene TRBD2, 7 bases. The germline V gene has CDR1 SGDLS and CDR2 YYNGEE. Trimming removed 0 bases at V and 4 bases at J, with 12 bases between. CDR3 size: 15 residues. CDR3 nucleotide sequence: TGTGCCAGCAGCGTAGTGGGGGGGCGGTCAGATACGCAGTATTTT. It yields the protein CASSVVGGRSDTQYF.

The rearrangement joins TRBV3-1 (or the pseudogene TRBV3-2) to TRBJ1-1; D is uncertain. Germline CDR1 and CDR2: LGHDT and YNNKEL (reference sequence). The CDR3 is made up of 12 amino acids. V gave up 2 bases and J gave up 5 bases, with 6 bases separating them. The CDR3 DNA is TGTGCCAGCAGCCAACAGGCGACTGAAGCTTTCTTT. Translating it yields CASSQQATEAFF.

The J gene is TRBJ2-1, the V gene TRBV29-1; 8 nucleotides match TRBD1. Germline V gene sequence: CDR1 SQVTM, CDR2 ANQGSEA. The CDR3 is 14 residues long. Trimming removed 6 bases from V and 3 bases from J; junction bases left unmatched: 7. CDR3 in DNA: TGCAGCGTCCCTAGGACAGGGCGCTACAATGAGCAGTTCTTC. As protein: CSVPRTGRYNEQFF.

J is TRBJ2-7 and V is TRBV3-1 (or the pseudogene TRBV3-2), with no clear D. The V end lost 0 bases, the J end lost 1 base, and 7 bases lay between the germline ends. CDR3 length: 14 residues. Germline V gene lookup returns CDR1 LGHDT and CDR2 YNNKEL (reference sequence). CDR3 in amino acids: CASSQDTSSYEQYF. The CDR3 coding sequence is TGTGCCAGCAGCCAAGATACATCATCCTACGAGCAGTACTTC.

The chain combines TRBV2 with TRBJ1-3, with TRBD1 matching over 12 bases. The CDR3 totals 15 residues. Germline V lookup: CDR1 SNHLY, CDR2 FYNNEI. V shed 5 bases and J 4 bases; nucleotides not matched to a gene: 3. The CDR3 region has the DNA TGTGCCAGCAGTCGGGACAGGGGGCCGGGAAACACCATATATTTT. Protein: CASSRDRGPGNTIYF.

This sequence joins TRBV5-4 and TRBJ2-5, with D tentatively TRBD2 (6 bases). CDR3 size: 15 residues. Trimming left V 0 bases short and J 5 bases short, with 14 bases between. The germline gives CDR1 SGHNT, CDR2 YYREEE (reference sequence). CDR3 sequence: CASSLGPRGGETQYF. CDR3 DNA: TGTGCCAGCAGCTTGGGGCCTCGAGGAGGGGAGACCCAGTACTTC.

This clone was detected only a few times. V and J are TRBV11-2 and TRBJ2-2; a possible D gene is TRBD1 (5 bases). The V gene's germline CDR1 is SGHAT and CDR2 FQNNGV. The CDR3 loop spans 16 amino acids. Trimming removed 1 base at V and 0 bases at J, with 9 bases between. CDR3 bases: TGTGCCAGCAGCTTAGGCAGGGCCTCGAACACCGGGGAGCTGTTTTTT. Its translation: CASSLGRASNTGELFF.

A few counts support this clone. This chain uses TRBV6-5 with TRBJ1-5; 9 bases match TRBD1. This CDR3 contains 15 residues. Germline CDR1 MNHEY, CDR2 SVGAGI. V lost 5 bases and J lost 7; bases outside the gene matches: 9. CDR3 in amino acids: CASSPLTGGRQPQHF. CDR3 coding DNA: TGTGCCAGCAGTCCACTGACAGGGGGAAGACAGCCCCAGCATTTT.

CDR3 in amino acids: CASRGLNTEAFF. CDR3 DNA: TGTGCCAGTCGAGGCCTGAACACTGAAGCTTTCTTT. The rearrangement uses TRBV2 and TRBJ1-1; D gene uncertain. The CDR3 runs to 12 residues. Germline CDR1 is SNHLY and CDR2 is FYNNEI. Trimming removed 9 bases from V and 0 bases from J, with 8 bases in between.

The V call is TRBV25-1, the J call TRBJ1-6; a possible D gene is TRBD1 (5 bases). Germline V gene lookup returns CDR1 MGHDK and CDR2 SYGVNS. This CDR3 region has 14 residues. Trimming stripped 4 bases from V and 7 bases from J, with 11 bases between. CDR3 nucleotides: TGTGCCAGCAGTGGGCAGGGAGGCAATTCACCCCTCCACTTT. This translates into CASSGQGGNSPLHF.

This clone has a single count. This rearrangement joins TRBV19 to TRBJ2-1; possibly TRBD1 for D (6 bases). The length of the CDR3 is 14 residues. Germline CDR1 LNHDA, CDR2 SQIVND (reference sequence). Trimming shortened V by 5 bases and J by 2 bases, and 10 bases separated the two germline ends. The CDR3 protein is CASSSTGTYNEQFF. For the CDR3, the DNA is TGTGCCAGTAGTTCGACAGGTACCTACAATGAGCAGTTCTTC.

CDR3 residues: CASSVRRRGASGYTF. CDR3 DNA: TGTGCCAGCAGTGTGAGGCGTCGGGGGGCATCTGGCTACACCTTC. The genes are TRBV2 and TRBJ1-2, with TRBD1 as a possible D gene (6 bases). Germline CDR1 is SNHLY and CDR2 is FYNNEI. The CDR3 is made up of 15 amino acids. The V end was cut by 4 bases, the J end by 7 bases, with 19 bases between.

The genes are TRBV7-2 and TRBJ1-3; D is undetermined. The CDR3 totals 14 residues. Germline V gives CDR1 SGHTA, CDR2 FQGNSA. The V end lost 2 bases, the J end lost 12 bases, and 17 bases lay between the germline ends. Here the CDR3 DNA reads TGTGCCAGCAGCTTATCCTGGGCAGAAAGTGGCATATATTTT. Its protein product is CASSLSWAESGIYF. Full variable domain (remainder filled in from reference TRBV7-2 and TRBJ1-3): GAGVSQSPSNKVTEKGKDVELRCDPISGHTALYWYRQSLGQGLEFLIYFQGNSAPDKSGLPSDRFSAERTGGSVSTLTIQRTQQEDSAVYLCASSLSWAESGIYFGEGSWLTVV.

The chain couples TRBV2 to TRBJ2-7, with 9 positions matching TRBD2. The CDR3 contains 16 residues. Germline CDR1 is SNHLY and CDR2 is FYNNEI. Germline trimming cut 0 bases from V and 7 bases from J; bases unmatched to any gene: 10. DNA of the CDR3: TGTGCCAGCAGTGAAGCTAGGGCTAGCGGGGTTCGGGAGCAGTACGTC. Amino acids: CASSEARASGVREQYV.